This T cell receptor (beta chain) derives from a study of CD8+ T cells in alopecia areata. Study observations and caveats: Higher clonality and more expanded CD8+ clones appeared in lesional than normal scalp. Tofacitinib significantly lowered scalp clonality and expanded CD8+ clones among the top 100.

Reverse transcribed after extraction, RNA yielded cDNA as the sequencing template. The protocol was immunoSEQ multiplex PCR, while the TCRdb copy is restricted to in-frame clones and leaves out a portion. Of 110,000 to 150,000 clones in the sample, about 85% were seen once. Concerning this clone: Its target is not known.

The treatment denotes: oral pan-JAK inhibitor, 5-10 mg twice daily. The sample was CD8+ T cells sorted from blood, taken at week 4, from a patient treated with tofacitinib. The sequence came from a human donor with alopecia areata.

CDR3 bases: TGCAGCGTTGGACGGGAAAACACTGAAGCTTTCTTT. Its protein is CSVGRENTEAFF. This sequence joins TRBV29-1 and TRBJ1-1, with D unresolved. Trimming cost V 4 bases and J 2 bases, with 8 bases left between them. Per the germline V gene, CDR1 is SQVTM and CDR2 is ANQGSEA. The CDR3 consists of 12 residues.